This TCR beta chain was documented in a study of T-cell memory formation after mild COVID-19. Whole-study context: Largely, TCR clusters stayed within a single donor. Study-wide results and caveats: Confirmation of SARS-CoV-2 specificity was lacking for second-wave clones peaking day 37. While clones contracting from day 15 to 85 were balanced between CD4 and CD8, later expanders leaned CD4+. Contracting CD4+ clones lay largely in CM and EM, with CD8+ ones residing in EMRA.

The sample holds a few counts of this clonotype. What it recognizes is unknown. Each CDR3 protein is one row after TCRdb ran MiXCR on the 5' RACE reads. This sample has 380,000 or so distinct CDR3 sequences; roughly 13% occur once, and the top ten carry about 20%. The clonotype originates from a man between 18 and 29 years old who had mild COVID-19 (a few samples of this study predate the infection). Cell type and time point are not known. What was sequenced was PBMCs or a T cell subset sorted from them (not recorded which).

CDR3 nucleotide sequence: TGTGCCAGCTCACCACCCGCCAGGGGGCAAACTGAAGCTTTCTTT. It yields the protein CASSPPARGQTEAFF. The rearrangement uses TRBV18 and TRBJ1-1, with 8 bases matching TRBD1. Germline V gene sequence: CDR1 KGHSH, CDR2 LQKENI. The CDR3 contains 15 residues. The V gene end was trimmed by 0 bases and the J gene end by 5 bases; junction bases not matched to a gene: 5.